Sequencing of this T cell receptor (beta chain) was carried out in a study of cytomegalovirus exposure and HLA in healthy donors. General study results and limits: Associated with cytomegalovirus, according to the listing, were some 180 TCR beta chains. TCR clusters originating in the first cohort tended to co-occur in the 120 validation repertoires, according to a later analysis. The classifier, whose performance was assessed in both the original and validation cohorts, reportedly diagnosed cytomegalovirus status with high specificity and sensitivity.

The germline CDR1 and CDR2 sequences are SQVTM and ANQGSEA. Between the trimmed V and J ends, which lost 4 bases and 3 bases, there was a span of 9 bases. This CDR3 comprises 13 residues. Remarks on this clone: The antigen remains unidentified.

Sequencing used immunoSEQ multiplex PCR; TCRdb keeps in-frame clones, though not all of them. The sample holds roughly 220,000 clones, approximately 80% seen once. The chain links TRBV29-1 to TRBJ1-4, with D unclear. This receptor was taken from a woman younger than 45 in good health and CMV-seropositive. Sequenced sample: PBMCs. As DNA, the CDR3 is TGCAGCGTTGTTTCTGCGGCTAATGAAAAACTGTTTTTT. Amino acids: CSVVSAANEKLFF.